The 20 T cell receptor beta chains below come from one sample, sequenced in a study of shared clonotypes between healthy human individuals. Profiled with immunoSEQ multiplex PCR; TCRdb holds only in-frame clones, not every one. Among about 480,000 clones listed, roughly 85% were seen once. What was sequenced was PBMCs. These receptors were taken from a middle-aged woman in good health. Some clones in this sample may be carry-over from other donors' samples.

The J gene is TRBJ1-2, the V gene TRBV21-1; the D segment call TRBD1 is taken from the table without a DNA check. TRBV21-1 represents a pseudogene. CDR3 length equals 15 residues. CDR3 in amino acids: CASSKVTGGVNGYTF. Written as DNA, the CDR3 is TGTGCCAGCAGCAAAGTAACAGGGGGTGTTAATGGCTACACCTTC.

This chain connects TRBV9 to TRBJ2-1, with TRBD2 identical over 13 bases. Germline V gives CDR1 SGDLS, CDR2 YYNGEE. This CDR3 is 16 amino acids long. V was pared by 2 bases and J by 5 bases, with 4 bases of the junction left unmatched. DNA of the CDR3: TGTGCCAGCAGCGTCGGGGGACTAGCGGGGAACAATGAGCAGTTCTTC. Translation: CASSVGGLAGNNEQFF.

The rearrangement joins TRBV28 to TRBJ2-7; possible D gene TRBD1, 5 bases. The CDR3 has 13 residues. V was cut by 9 bases and J by 2 bases, with 14 bases left in between. CDR1 is MDHEN, CDR2 SYDVKM, per germline. The CDR3 DNA is TGTGCCAGTAGGGGCATGTGGGCCTACGAGCAGTACTTC. This codes for CASRGMWAYEQYF.

Turning to this clone: Other DNA sequences of this sample code for an identical CDR3. This rearrangement joins TRBV7-2 to TRBJ1-2; tentative D call: TRBD1 (5 bases). Germline values: CDR1 SGHTA, CDR2 FQGNSA. The V and J ends lost 3 bases and 2 bases respectively, with 10 bases between them. This CDR3 has 14 residues. The CDR3 here is CASSFDRGNYGYTF. DNA for the CDR3: TGTGCCAGCAGCTTTGATCGGGGCAACTATGGCTACACCTTC. The full variable domain, its missing parts supplied by reference TRBV7-2 and TRBJ1-2, is GAGVSQSPSNKVTEKGKDVELRCDPISGHTALYWYRQSLGQGLEFLIYFQGNSAPDKSGLPSDRFSAERTGGSVSTLTIQRTQQEDSAVYLCASSFDRGNYGYTFGSGTRLTVV.

This chain uses TRBV4-2 with TRBJ2-1, with 14 bases aligning to TRBD2. The CDR3 length is 15 residues. Trimming took 1 base from V and 8 from J; bases not matched to a gene: 1. Germline values: CDR1 LGHNA, CDR2 YNFKEQ. CDR3 sequence: CASSQVGLAGDEQFF. In DNA, the CDR3 is TGTGCCAGCAGCCAAGTGGGACTAGCGGGAGATGAGCAGTTCTTC.

The chain joins TRBV16 to TRBJ1-2; 7 bases align to TRBD1. Germline loops: CDR1 KGHSY, CDR2 FQNENV. V shed 0 bases, J shed 0 bases, and the junction held 4 bases outside the gene matches. The CDR3 has 16 amino acids. The CDR3 DNA is TGTGCCAGCAGCCAATCTCGACAGGGATCTAACTATGGCTACACCTTC. Translating it yields CASSQSRQGSNYGYTF. Full variable domain (remainder filled in from reference TRBV16 and TRBJ1-2): GEEVAQTPKHLVRGEGQKAKLYCAPIKGHSYVFWYQQVLKNEFKFLISFQNENVFDETGMPKERFSAKCLPNSPCSLEIQATKLEDSAVYFCASSQSRQGSNYGYTFGSGTRLTVV.

This clone occurred once. The chain links TRBV27 to TRBJ2-7; D is undetermined. The germline V gene has CDR1 MNHEY and CDR2 SMNVEV (reference sequence). CDR3 size: 12 residues. The germline V and J ends were trimmed by 8 bases and 7 bases, with 15 bases remaining between them. The CDR3 is CASATRLGEQYF. The CDR3 DNA reads TGTGCCAGCGCCACGAGGTTAGGGGAGCAGTACTTC.

The chain has TRBV7-9 and TRBJ1-6; 8 bases match TRBD1. The CDR3 has 16 residues. From germline, CDR1 is SEHNR and CDR2 FQNEAQ (reference sequence). The V and J ends lost 2 bases and 0 bases, in that order; junction bases with no gene match: 0. For the CDR3, the DNA is TGTGCCAGCAGCTTAACAGGGGGCTCCTATAATTCACCCCTCCACTTT. It translates to CASSLTGGSYNSPLHF.

Points on this clone: This sample also contains other DNA sequences that code for the same CDR3. The rearrangement uses TRBV5-1 and TRBJ2-3, with D unclear. Trimming took off 0 bases at V and 0 bases at J, with 11 bases between the two ends. The CDR3 runs to 16 residues. Germline V gene data show CDR1 as SGHRS and CDR2 as YFSETQ. CDR3 DNA sequence: TGCGCCAGCAGCTTGGGTCCGCGTCGGAGCACAGATACGCAGTATTTT. As protein: CASSLGPRRSTDTQYF. Drawing the rest from reference TRBV5-1 and TRBJ2-3, the complete variable domain is KAGVTQTPRYLIKTRGQQVTLSCSPISGHRSVSWYQQTPGQGLQFLFEYFSETQRNKGNFPGRFSGRQFSNSRSEMNVSTLELGDSALYLCASSLGPRRSTDTQYFGPGTRLTVL.

The chain combines TRBV10-1 with TRBJ2-7; TRBD2 is a possible D gene (6 bases). V was pared by 6 bases and J by 1 base, with 10 bases between. The CDR3 runs 13 residues. CDR1 and CDR2 (germline): WNHNN, SYGVQD (reference sequence). CDR3 sequence (DNA): TGCGCCAGCAGCCAGAGCGGGTCCTACGAGCAGTACTTC. Encoded protein: CASSQSGSYEQYF.

The rearrangement links TRBV28 to TRBJ1-2, with TRBD1 as a possible D gene (5 bases). The CDR3 is made up of 13 amino acids. The germline gives CDR1 MDHEN, CDR2 SYDVKM. V shed 2 bases and J shed 9 bases, with 13 bases lying between them. The DNA of the CDR3 is TGTGCCAGCAGTTTAACCGGAGGGACGAGCTACACCTTC. This translates into CASSLTGGTSYTF.

This clone was picked up one time. V is TRBV6-1 and J is TRBJ1-4; 9 bases match TRBD1. There are 16 residues in the CDR3. CDR1 and CDR2 from the germline V gene are MNHNS and SASEGT. After removal of 0 bases from V and 5 bases from J, the junction contained 4 bases not matched to a gene. The CDR3 region is CASSEAMGQGNEKLFF. CDR3 DNA sequence: TGTGCCAGCAGTGAAGCGATGGGACAGGGCAATGAAAAACTGTTTTTT.

This clone was picked up a small number of times. Additional DNA sequences in this sample encode the identical CDR3. The J gene is TRBJ1-2, the V gene TRBV6-1; possibly TRBD1 for D (6 bases). The CDR3 runs to 12 residues. Trimming stripped 4 bases from V and 8 bases from J, with 11 bases between. Germline V gene sequence: CDR1 MNHNS, CDR2 SASEGT. The CDR3 protein is CASSATGNGYTF. CDR3 nucleotides: TGTGCCAGCAGTGCTACAGGGAACGGCTACACCTTC.

The chain employs TRBV11-3 and TRBJ2-5, with TRBD2 matching 9 bases. The CDR3 sequence is 14 residues long. The V gene end was trimmed by 5 bases and the J gene end by 4 bases; junction bases not matched to a gene: 5. Germline-derived CDR1 and CDR2 are SGHNT and YENEEA. The CDR3 sequence: CASSPFSGRETQYF. The CDR3 DNA reads TGTGCCAGCAGCCCCTTTAGCGGGAGAGAGACCCAGTACTTC.

The chain employs TRBV18 and TRBJ2-1; possibly TRBD2 for D (7 bases). The V gene lost 3 bases and the J gene lost 1 base, with 16 bases spanning the gap. The V gene's germline CDR1 is KGHSH and CDR2 LQKENI. CDR3 size: 17 residues. The CDR3 DNA reads as TGTGCCAGCTCACCCCCTTCGGGGGGCGCTTCCTACAATGAGCAGTTCTTC. Its translation is CASSPPSGGASYNEQFF. The full variable domain, in which reference TRBV18 and TRBJ2-1 provide the parts outside the CDR3, is NAGVMQNPRHLVRRRGQEARLRCSPMKGHSHVYWYRQLPEEGLKFMVYLQKENIIDESGMPKERFSAEFPKEGPSILRIQQVVRGDSAAYFCASSPPSGGASYNEQFFGPGTRLTVL.

The chain couples TRBV5-1 to TRBJ2-7, with TRBD1 identical over 7 bases. CDR1 and CDR2 (germline): SGHRS, YFSETQ. The trim removed 8 bases at V and 5 bases at J, leaving 13 bases unmatched. The CDR3 extends over 14 amino acids. DNA of the CDR3: TGCGCCAGTTCGGACCGACAGGGTCCGAACGAGCAGTACTTC. It yields the protein CASSDRQGPNEQYF.

The genes are TRBV4-2 and TRBJ2-5; 8 positions agree with TRBD2. The J call may be in error: the DNA end matches TRBJ2-7 better. From germline, CDR1 is LGHNA and CDR2 YNFKEQ. The CDR3 spans 15 residues. CDR3 in DNA: TGTGCCAGCAGCCAAGAAGTTAGCGGGATATACGAGCAGTACTTC. Translation: CASSQEVSGIYEQYF.

This clone was observed a handful of times. Here the CDR3 DNA reads TGCGCCAGCAGCCATGGACAGGGGAATAATGAAAAACTGTTTTTT. Protein sequence: CASSHGQGNNEKLFF. The chain recombines TRBV4-1 with TRBJ1-4; 9 bases match TRBD1. V lost 3 bases and J lost 4; bases outside the gene matches: 3. This CDR3 is 15 amino acids long. The germline V gene encodes CDR1 MGHRA and CDR2 YSYEKL.

The CDR3 DNA follows: TGTGCCAGCAGTTACGGGACGGAGAATCAGCCCCAGCATTTT. It is translated as CASSYGTENQPQHF. The chain combines TRBV5-8 with TRBJ1-5; possibly TRBD1 for D (5 bases). The CDR3 is made up of 14 amino acids. The ends were cut back, 5 bases at V and 4 bases at J, with 13 bases in the middle. Germline values: CDR1 SGHTS, CDR2 YDEGEE.

This rearrangement joins TRBV6-1 to TRBJ2-7, with TRBD2 matching over 14 bases. The CDR3 is made up of 15 amino acids. Looked up from germline, CDR1 is MNHNS and CDR2 is SASEGT. The trim removed 4 bases at V and 3 bases at J, leaving 2 bases unmatched. The CDR3 nucleotides read TGTGCCAGCAGTGGACTAGCGGGAGGGGTCTACGAGCAGTACTTC. Protein sequence: CASSGLAGGVYEQYF.